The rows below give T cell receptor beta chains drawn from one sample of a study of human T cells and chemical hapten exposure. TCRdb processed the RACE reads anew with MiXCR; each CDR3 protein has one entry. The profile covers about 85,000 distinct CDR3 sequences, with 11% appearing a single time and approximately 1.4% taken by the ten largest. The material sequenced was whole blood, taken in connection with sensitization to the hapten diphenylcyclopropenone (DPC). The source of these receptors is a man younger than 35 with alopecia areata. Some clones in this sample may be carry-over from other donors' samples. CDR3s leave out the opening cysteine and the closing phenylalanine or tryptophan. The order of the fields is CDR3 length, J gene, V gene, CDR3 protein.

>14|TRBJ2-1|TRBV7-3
ASRSGGANYHNEQF
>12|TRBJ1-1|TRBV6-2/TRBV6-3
ASTLDRVFTEAF
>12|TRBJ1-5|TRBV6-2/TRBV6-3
ASSWGDRLGPQH
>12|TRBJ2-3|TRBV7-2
ASSWTGETDTQY
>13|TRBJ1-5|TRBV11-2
ASSLEGRTNQPQH
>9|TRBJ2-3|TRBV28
ASSSQDTQY
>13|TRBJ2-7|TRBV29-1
SVEDPWGSQYEQY
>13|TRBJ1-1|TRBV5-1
ASSSRQAVDTEAF
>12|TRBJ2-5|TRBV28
ASRFSGGDETQY
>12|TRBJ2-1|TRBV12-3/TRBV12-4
ASSQGLGVNEQF
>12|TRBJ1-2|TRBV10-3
AIRGRETNYGYT
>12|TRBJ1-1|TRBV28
ASSLGGPNTEAF
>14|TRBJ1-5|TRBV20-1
SALGQDLYSNQPQH
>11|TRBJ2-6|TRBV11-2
ASSLYGPLVLT
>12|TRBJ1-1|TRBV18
ASSPSLQSTEAF
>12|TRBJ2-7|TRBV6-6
ASRALDSAYEQY
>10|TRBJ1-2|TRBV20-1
SASRGLYGYT
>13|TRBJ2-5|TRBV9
ASSPTGLLQETQY
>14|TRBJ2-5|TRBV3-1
ASSQFGQSLSETQY
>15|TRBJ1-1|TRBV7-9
ASSANIPDRKNTEAF
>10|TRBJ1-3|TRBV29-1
SVQDRTNTIY
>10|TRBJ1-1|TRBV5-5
ASSHTGAEAF
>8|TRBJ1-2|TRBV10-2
AVRGKGYT
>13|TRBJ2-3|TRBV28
ASSGQGVGTDTQY
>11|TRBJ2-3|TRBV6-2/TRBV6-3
ASETRITDTQY
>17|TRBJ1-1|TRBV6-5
ASSPPRQGRGLMNTEAF
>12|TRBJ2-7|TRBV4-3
ASSQDSSSYEQY
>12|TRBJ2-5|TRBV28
ASSSPGGRETQY
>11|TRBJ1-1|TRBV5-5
ASSRPPNTEAF
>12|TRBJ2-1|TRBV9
ASSVRVTTDEQF
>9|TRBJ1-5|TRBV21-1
ASSPSSPQH
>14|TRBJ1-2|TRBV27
ASSSNAGTGRSGYT
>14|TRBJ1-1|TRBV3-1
ASSQDIGSTNTEAF
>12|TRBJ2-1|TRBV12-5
ARVPGTQSNEQF
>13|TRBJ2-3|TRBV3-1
ASSQAGMAGDTQY
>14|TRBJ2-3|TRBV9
ASSGGGGTGTDTQY
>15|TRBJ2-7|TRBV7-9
ASSLPRISRLSYEQY
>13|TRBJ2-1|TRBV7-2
ASSFSQGLGNEQF
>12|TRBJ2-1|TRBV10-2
ASRGLPPNHEQF
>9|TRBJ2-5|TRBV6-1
ASSERETQY
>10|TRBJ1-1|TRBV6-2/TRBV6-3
ASRKEGTEAF
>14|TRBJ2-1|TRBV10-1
ASSPRAGGLLNEQF
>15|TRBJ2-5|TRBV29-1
SVAWRGQEWGQETQY
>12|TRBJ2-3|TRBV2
ASAGTSSADTQY
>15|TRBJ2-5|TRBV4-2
ASSQDYQDRGHETQY